This T cell receptor beta chain originates from a study of regulatory T cells in long-lasting Graves disease. In this sample, this clonotype turned up a few times. CDR1 and CDR2 (germline): DFQATT, SNEGSKA (reference sequence). The CDR3 loop spans 13 amino acids. The V and J ends lost 6 bases and 4 bases, in that order; junction bases with no gene match: 9. In building TCR beta libraries, iRepertoire HTBI primers were used together with Arm-PCR of CDR3 regions. MiXCR was run by TCRdb on the multiplex PCR reads, yielding one entry per CDR3 protein. The top ten clones hold approximately 7.8% of a sample with around 500,000 distinct CDR3 sequences, around 21% of them seen once. Time point meaning: persistent/refractory GD, antithyroid drugs over 5 years with positive TRAb. There was RNA extracted from PBMCs, and the TCR library was made from it.

Sequencing used peripheral blood mononuclear cells (PBMCs), obtained when the disease was refractory, from a patient treated with antithyroid drugs. The origin of this receptor is a female donor with Graves disease. V and J are TRBV20-1 and TRBJ2-7; 7 nucleotides match TRBD2. The CDR3 DNA follows: TGCAGTGCCCGGGAGCGGGAACAATACGAGCAGTACTTC. This translates into CSAREREQYEQYF.